This section outlines one TCR beta chain sequence together with its context. What it binds is not known. V was cut by 5 bases and J by 1 base, with 15 bases left in between. This CDR3 region has 16 residues. Germline V gene data show CDR1 as SGHTA and CDR2 as FQGNSA. The sample belongs to a study of tumor-infiltrating lymphocytes in localized non-small cell lung cancer. Study-wide results and limits: Each assay used a separate piece of the same tissue.

Method: immunoSEQ multiplex PCR; TCRdb's copy keeps in-frame clones and lacks some. The data contain about 16,000 clones, 60% to 85% of them singletons. This sequence joins TRBV7-2 and TRBJ2-1; D might be TRBD2 (6 bases). Source material: lung tumor tissue. The TCR sequence derives from a human donor with non-small cell lung cancer. In nucleotides, the CDR3 is TGTGCCAGCAGCCCGTGGAGGGAGAAGTCCTACAATGAGCAGTTCTTC. It yields the protein CASSPWREKSYNEQFF.